The 17 T cell receptor beta chains listed next were all sequenced from one sample in a study of T cell responses to AZD1222 COVID-19 vaccine. Clones were read by immunoSEQ multiplex PCR, and TCRdb kept only the in-frame ones, dropping some. The sample has around 130,000 clones, approximately 86% seen once. The sample here was peripheral blood, taken 28 days after the second AZD1222 dose. These receptors all come from an adult who received the AZD1222 COVID-19 vaccine.

This clone occurred a few times. The gene calls are TRBV27 and TRBJ2-3; 8 nucleotides match TRBD2. The trim removed 3 bases at V and 1 base at J, leaving 3 bases unmatched. This CDR3 region has 15 residues. Germline V gene data show CDR1 as MNHEY and CDR2 as SMNVEV (reference sequence). The CDR3: CASSFTAGGTDTQYF. DNA of the CDR3: TGTGCCAGCAGTTTCACAGCGGGGGGCACAGATACGCAGTATTTT.

The chain employs TRBV15 and TRBJ1-1; no clear D. Germline CDR1 is LNHNV and CDR2 is YYDKDF (reference sequence). This CDR3 has 15 residues. V lost 3 bases to trimming and J lost 1 base, with 12 bases between them. DNA for the CDR3: TGTGCCACCAGCAGGAGGGTTGATGGGAACACTGAAGCTTTCTTT. Translation: CATSRRVDGNTEAFF.

This chain connects TRBV25-1 to TRBJ2-2, with D perhaps TRBD2 (5 bases). The length of the CDR3 is 13 residues. Trimming removed 2 bases at V and 5 bases at J, with 6 bases between. CDR1 MGHDK and CDR2 SYGVNS come from the germline V gene. The CDR3 DNA reads as TGTGCCAGCAGTGAACGGGGTACCGGGGAGCTGTTTTTT. Amino acid sequence: CASSERGTGELFF.

The chain links TRBV6-2 or TRBV6-3 to TRBJ2-2; 9 nucleotides align to TRBD2. CDR1 MNHEY and CDR2 SVGEGT come from the germline V gene. V gave up 5 bases and J gave up 5 bases; unmatched junction bases: 9. This CDR3 contains 16 residues. CDR3 region: CASSPLRGGRTGELFF. The CDR3 region has the DNA TGTGCCAGCAGTCCCCTGCGGGGGGGAAGAACCGGGGAGCTGTTTTTT.

This sequence joins TRBV9 and TRBJ1-6; 9 bases match TRBD1. CDR3 length: 13 residues. Germline loops: CDR1 SGDLS, CDR2 YYNGEE. The ends lost 2 bases at V and 9 bases at J; junction bases unmatched: 0. The CDR3 DNA is TGTGCCAGCAGCGTGACAGGGGGTTCACCCCTCCACTTT. This encodes CASSVTGGSPLHF.

The rearrangement joins TRBV4-3 to TRBJ2-2; D remains unclear. Trimming shortened V by 4 bases and J by 6 bases, and 15 bases separated the two germline ends. Germline assignment: CDR1 LGHNA and CDR2 YSLEER. The CDR3 consists of 15 residues. CDR3: CASSPESRWSGELFF. The CDR3 DNA sequence: TGCGCCAGCAGCCCCGAATCCAGGTGGTCCGGGGAGCTGTTTTTT.

The chain employs TRBV24-1 and TRBJ1-1; no clear D. CDR1 is KGHDR, CDR2 SFDVKD, per germline. The CDR3 extends over 14 amino acids. Trimming left V 2 bases short and J 2 bases short, with 8 bases between. CDR3 bases: TGTGCCACCAGTGATTCGTGGGCAAACACTGAAGCTTTCTTT. Protein sequence: CATSDSWANTEAFF.

The chain carries TRBV2 and TRBJ2-5; D uncertain. The germline V and J ends were trimmed by 0 bases and 2 bases, with 7 bases remaining between them. CDR3 length: 14 amino acids. From germline, CDR1 is SNHLY and CDR2 FYNNEI. The CDR3 sequence is CASSEAPLQETQYF. The CDR3 bases are TGTGCCAGCAGTGAAGCGCCCTTACAAGAGACCCAGTACTTC. Together with reference TRBV2 and TRBJ2-5, the CDR3 gives the full variable domain: EPEVTQTPSHQVTQMGQEVILRCVPISNHLYFYWYRQILGQKVEFLVSFYNNEISEKSEIFDDQFSVERPDGSNFTLKIRSTKLEDSAMYFCASSEAPLQETQYFGPGTRLLVL.

This rearrangement joins TRBV24-1 to TRBJ2-7; a possible D gene is TRBD2 (5 bases). Looked up from germline, CDR1 is KGHDR and CDR2 is SFDVKD. V gave up 5 bases and J gave up 3 bases, with 10 bases separating them. The CDR3 contains 13 residues. The CDR3 bases are TGTGCCACCAGTGGACGGGGAAACTACGAGCAGTACTTC. As protein: CATSGRGNYEQYF.

This chain uses TRBV19 with TRBJ1-1; D not resolved. CDR3 size: 15 residues. V was trimmed by 5 bases and J by 3 bases, leaving 16 bases between them. From germline, CDR1 is LNHDA and CDR2 SQIVND (reference sequence). This chain's CDR3 is CASSVSRGRDTEAFF. The CDR3 DNA follows: TGTGCCAGTAGTGTCTCGCGGGGTCGGGACACTGAAGCTTTCTTT. The variable domain in full, completed from reference TRBV19 and TRBJ1-1, reads DGGITQSPKYLFRKEGQNVTLSCEQNLNHDAMYWYRQDPGQGLRLIYYSQIVNDFQKGDIAEGYSVSREKKESFPLTVTSAQKNPTAFYLCASSVSRGRDTEAFFGQGTRLTVV.

The sample holds a few counts of this clone. This rearrangement joins TRBV10-3 to TRBJ1-3, with D uncertain. This CDR3 contains 13 residues. CDR1 and CDR2 (germline): ENHRY, SYGVKD. V was shortened by 8 bases and J by 0 bases, with 8 bases between the two germline ends. The CDR3 region has the DNA TGTGCCATCGGGGATAACTCTGGAAACACCATATATTTT. It yields the protein CAIGDNSGNTIYF.

This chain links TRBV7-9 with TRBJ2-1, with 10 bases lining up with TRBD1. Germline CDR1 SEHNR, CDR2 FQNEAQ (reference sequence). The CDR3 covers 15 residues. Trimming at V came to 5 bases and at J to 7 bases, leaving 8 bases not matched to a gene. CDR3 coding DNA: TGTGCCAGCAGCGACCGGGACAGGGGCTCTAATGAGCAGTTCTTC. Translating it yields CASSDRDRGSNEQFF.

This chain connects TRBV28 to TRBJ1-1, with 10 positions matching TRBD1. V lost 6 bases and J lost 3; bases outside the gene matches: 4. The germline CDR1 and CDR2 sequences are MDHEN and SYDVKM. The CDR3 is 14 residues long. The DNA of the CDR3 is TGTGCCAGCAGCCAGACAGGGGGCTACACTGAAGCTTTCTTT. Amino acid sequence: CASSQTGGYTEAFF. The whole variable domain, filled in from reference TRBV28 and TRBJ1-1, reads DVKVTQSSRYLVKRTGEKVFLECVQDMDHENMFWYRQDPGLGLRLIYFSYDVKMKEKGDIPEGYSVSREKKERFSLILESASTNQTSMYLCASSQTGGYTEAFFGQGTRLTVV.

The DNA of the CDR3 is TGTGCCAGCAGTTTCCCCGGGGTCGAGACCCAGTACTTC. Amino acid sequence: CASSFPGVETQYF. The chain combines TRBV28 with TRBJ2-5; perhaps TRBD2 as D (5 bases). The CDR3 is 13 amino acids. Germline CDR1 MDHEN, CDR2 SYDVKM. Trimming removed 3 bases from V and 5 bases from J, with 10 bases in between.

Comment on this clone: In the same sample, other DNA sequences code for this CDR3. The genes are TRBV3-1 (or the pseudogene TRBV3-2) and TRBJ1-1; 7 bases fit TRBD1. Unmatched junction bases numbered 4, after V lost 4 bases and J lost 5 bases. Germline values: CDR1 LGHDT, CDR2 YNNKEL (reference sequence). The CDR3 runs to 13 residues. The CDR3 sequence: CASSRGGRTEAFF. For the CDR3, the DNA is TGTGCCAGCAGCCGAGGGGGCAGGACTGAAGCTTTCTTT.

V gene TRBV7-8 combines with J gene TRBJ2-7; unclear D gene. CDR1 is SGHVS, CDR2 FQNEAQ, per germline. This CDR3 comprises 12 residues. With 6 bases removed from V and 6 bases from J, the gap between germline ends came to 12 bases. In nucleotides, the CDR3 is TGTGCCAGCAGACCGCCGGGTTTCGAGCAGTACTTC. It yields the protein CASRPPGFEQYF.

The chain joins TRBV5-8 to TRBJ2-1; 9 nucleotides agree with TRBD2. Germline CDR1 SGHTS, CDR2 YDEGEE. V trimming: 4 bases; J trimming: 0 bases; junction bases outside the gene matches: 8. The length of the CDR3 is 17 residues. The CDR3 reads CASSPRLAVSSYNEQFF. The CDR3 DNA is TGTGCCAGCAGCCCAAGACTAGCGGTAAGCTCCTACAATGAGCAGTTCTTC.